This is a list of T cell receptor beta chains from one sample in a study of blood T cells in healthy people across ages. TCRdb processed the 5' RACE reads anew with MiXCR; each CDR3 protein has one entry. This sample carries about 810,000 distinct CDR3 sequences, roughly 35% of them seen once, and the ten largest clones take under 15%. The source material was blood. The receptors derive from a man younger than 35 in good health. Each CDR3 is given with its conserved first and last residue.

v_gene	j_gene	CDR3aa
TRBV7-6	TRBJ2-7	CASSLEANYEQYF
TRBV7-9	TRBJ2-7	CASSDFGSSYEQYF
TRBV9	TRBJ2-5	CASSVVSSETQYF
TRBV4-3	TRBJ2-4	CASSQGRLEGAKNIQYF
TRBV6-6	TRBJ2-7	CASKVRTGPYEQYF
TRBV9	NA	CASSESGVVETQYF
TRBV10-3	TRBJ2-5	CGISGGNKAETQYF
TRBV4-2	TRBJ1-5	CASSQGDFSNQPQHF
TRBV20-1	TRBJ2-3	CSARDRRDTQYF
TRBV4-1	TRBJ2-1	CASSQKTTSVGANEQFF
TRBV27	TRBJ2-7	CASSLWQGSYEQYF
TRBV6-2/TRBV6-3	TRBJ2-7	CASQNQGESYEQYF
TRBV20-1	TRBJ2-7	CSASSLAGRGVWDEQYF
TRBV3-1	TRBJ2-1	CASSQGRLAGGVSSYNEQFF
TRBV2	TRBJ2-1	CASKKGGASSYNEQFF
TRBV7-2	NA	CASSLTVSSYNEQYF
TRBV12-3/TRBV12-4	TRBJ2-7	CASSFGLTYEQYF
TRBV24-1	TRBJ2-3	CATSDWTDTQYF
TRBV9	TRBJ2-1	CASSVDVTPYNEQFF
TRBV6-6	TRBJ1-1	CATKSFSGARSATEAFF
TRBV6-2/TRBV6-3	TRBJ2-7	CASGGQEYYEQYF
TRBV29-1	TRBJ1-2	CSGPDGYGYTF
TRBV7-2	TRBJ2-2	CASSLEARGAGELFF
TRBV29-1	TRBJ1-2	CSAFDSSNYGYTF
TRBV20-1	NA	CSAAPPGSSPYEQYF
TRBV7-3	TRBJ2-1	CASSPQGTAREQFF
TRBV4-1	TRBJ2-5	CASSQTWGQQETQYF
TRBV3-1	TRBJ2-5	CASSQDIETSQETQYF
TRBV7-2	TRBJ2-3	CASSLAVAGPMDTQYF
TRBV5-1	TRBJ2-5	CASNEGAETQYF
TRBV7-9	TRBJ2-1	CASSPMTLLVYNEQFF
TRBV6-2/TRBV6-3	TRBJ1-5	CASSPDGIGNQPQHF